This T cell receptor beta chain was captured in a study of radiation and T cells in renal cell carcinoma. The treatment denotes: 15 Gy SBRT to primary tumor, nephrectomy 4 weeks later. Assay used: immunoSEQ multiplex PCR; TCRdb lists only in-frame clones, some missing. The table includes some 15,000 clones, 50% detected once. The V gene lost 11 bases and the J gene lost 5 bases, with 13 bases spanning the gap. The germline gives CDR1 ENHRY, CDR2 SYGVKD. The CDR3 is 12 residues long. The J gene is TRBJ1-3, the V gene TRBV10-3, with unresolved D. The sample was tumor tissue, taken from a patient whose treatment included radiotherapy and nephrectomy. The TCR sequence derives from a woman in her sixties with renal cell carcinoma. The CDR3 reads CAGSQERNTIYF. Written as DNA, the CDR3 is TGTGCCGGCTCCCAGGAAAGAAACACCATATATTTT.